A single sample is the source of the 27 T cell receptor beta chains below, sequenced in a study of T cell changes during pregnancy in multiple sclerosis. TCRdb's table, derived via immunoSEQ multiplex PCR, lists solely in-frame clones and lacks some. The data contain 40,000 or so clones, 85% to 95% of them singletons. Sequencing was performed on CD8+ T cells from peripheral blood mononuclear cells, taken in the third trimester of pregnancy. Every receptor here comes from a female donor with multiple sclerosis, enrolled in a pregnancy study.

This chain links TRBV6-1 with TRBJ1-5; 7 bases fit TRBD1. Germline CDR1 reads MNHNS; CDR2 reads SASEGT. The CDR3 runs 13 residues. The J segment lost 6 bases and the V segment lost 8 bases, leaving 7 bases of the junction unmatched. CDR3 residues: CASQGVVGQPQHF. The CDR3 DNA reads TGTGCCAGCCAGGGGGTCGTCGGTCAGCCCCAGCATTTT.

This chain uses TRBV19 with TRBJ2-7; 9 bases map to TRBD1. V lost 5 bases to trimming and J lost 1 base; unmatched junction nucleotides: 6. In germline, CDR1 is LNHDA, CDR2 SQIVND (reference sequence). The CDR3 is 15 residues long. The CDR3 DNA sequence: TGTGCCAGTAGTCCGGGACAGGGCTTTTCCTACGAGCAGTACTTC. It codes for CASSPGQGFSYEQYF.

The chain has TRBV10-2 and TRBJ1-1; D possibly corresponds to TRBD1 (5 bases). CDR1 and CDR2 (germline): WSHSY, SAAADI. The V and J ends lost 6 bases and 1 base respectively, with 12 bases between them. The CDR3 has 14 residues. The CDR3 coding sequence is TGCGCCAGCAGGGTTCAGGGCGGGAACACTGAAGCTTTCTTT. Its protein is CASRVQGGNTEAFF.

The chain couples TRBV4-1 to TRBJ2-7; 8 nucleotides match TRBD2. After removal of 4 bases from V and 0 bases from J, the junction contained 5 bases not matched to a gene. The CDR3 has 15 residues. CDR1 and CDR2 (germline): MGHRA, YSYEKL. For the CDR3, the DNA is TGCGCCAGCAGCCTCACTAGCGGCGACTCCTACGAGCAGTACTTC. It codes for CASSLTSGDSYEQYF.

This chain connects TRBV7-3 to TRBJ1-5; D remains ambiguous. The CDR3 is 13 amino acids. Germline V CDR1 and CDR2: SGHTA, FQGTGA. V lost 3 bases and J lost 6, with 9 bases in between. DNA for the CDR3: TGTGCCAGCAGCTTCCAGGTGGGTCAGCCCCAGCATTTT. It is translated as CASSFQVGQPQHF.

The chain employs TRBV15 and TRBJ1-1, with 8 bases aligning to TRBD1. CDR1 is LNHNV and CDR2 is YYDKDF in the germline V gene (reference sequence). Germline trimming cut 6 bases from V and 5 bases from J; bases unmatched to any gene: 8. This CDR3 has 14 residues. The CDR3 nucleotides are TGTGCCACCAGTCCAGGGGGCGAGGGGACTGAAGCTTTCTTT. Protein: CATSPGGEGTEAFF.

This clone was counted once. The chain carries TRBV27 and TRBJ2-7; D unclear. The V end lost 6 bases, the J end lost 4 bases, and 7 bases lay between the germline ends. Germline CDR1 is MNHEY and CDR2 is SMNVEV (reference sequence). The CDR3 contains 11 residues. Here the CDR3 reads CASRPGYEQYF. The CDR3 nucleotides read TGTGCCAGCAGGCCCGGGTACGAGCAGTACTTC.

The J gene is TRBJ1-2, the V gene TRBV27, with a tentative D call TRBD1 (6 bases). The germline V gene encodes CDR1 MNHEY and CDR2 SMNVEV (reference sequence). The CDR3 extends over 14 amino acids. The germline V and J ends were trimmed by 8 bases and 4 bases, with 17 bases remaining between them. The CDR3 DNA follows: TGTGCCAGCGCTTCTCACAGGGTCTCCTATGGCTACACCTTC. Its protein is CASASHRVSYGYTF.

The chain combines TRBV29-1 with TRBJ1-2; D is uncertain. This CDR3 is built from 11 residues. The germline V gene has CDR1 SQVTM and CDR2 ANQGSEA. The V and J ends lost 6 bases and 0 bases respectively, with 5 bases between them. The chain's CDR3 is CSVEPNYGYTF. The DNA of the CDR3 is TGCAGCGTCGAGCCTAACTATGGCTACACCTTC. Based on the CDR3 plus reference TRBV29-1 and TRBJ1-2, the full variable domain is SAVISQKPSRDICQRGTSLTIQCQVDSQVTMMFWYRQQPGQSLTLIATANQGSEATYESGFVIDKFPISRPNLTFSTLTVSNMSPEDSSIYLCSVEPNYGYTFGSGTRLTVV.

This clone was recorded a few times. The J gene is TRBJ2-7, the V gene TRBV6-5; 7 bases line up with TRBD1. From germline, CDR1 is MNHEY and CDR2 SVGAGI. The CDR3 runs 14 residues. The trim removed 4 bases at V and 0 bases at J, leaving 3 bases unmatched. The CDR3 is CASSSWDSSYEQYF. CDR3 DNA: TGTGCCAGCAGTTCGTGGGACAGCTCCTACGAGCAGTACTTC.

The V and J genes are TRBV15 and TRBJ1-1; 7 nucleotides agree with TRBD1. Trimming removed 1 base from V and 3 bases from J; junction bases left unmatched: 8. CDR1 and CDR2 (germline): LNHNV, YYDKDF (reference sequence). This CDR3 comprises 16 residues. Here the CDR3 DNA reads TGTGCCACCAGCAGAGGTACACAGGGGAGATACACTGAAGCTTTCTTT. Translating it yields CATSRGTQGRYTEAFF.

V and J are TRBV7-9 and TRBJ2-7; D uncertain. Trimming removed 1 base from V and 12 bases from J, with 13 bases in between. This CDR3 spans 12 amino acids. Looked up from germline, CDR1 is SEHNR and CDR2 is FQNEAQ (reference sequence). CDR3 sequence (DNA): TGTGCCAGCAGCTTAGACGAGCAAGATCGGTACTTC. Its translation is CASSLDEQDRYF.

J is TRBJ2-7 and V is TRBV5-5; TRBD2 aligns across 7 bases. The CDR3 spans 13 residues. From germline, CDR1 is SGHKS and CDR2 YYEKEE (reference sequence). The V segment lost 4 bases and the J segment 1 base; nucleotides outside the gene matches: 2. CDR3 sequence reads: CASSPGGSYEQYF. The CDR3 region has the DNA TGTGCCAGCAGCCCCGGGGGGTCCTACGAGCAGTACTTC.

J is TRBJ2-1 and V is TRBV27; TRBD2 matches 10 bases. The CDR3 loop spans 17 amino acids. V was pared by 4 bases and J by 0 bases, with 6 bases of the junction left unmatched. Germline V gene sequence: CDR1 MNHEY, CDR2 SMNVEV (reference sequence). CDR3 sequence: CASSSWTSGSSYNEQFF. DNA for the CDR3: TGTGCCAGCAGTTCATGGACTAGCGGCAGCTCCTACAATGAGCAGTTCTTC.

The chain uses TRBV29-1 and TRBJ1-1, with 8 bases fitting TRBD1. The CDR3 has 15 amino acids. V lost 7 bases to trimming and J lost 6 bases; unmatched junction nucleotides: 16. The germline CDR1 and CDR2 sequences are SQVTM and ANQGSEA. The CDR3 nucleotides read TGCAGCGCCTTGACAGGGGAGCGGAGGGGCGCTGAAGCTTTCTTT. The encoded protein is CSALTGERRGAEAFF.

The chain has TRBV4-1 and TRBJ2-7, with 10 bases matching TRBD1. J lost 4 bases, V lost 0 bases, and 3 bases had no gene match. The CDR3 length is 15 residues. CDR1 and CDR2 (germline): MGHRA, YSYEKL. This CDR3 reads CASSQEDRGGYEQYF. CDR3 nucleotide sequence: TGCGCCAGCAGCCAAGAGGACAGGGGGGGGTACGAGCAGTACTTC.

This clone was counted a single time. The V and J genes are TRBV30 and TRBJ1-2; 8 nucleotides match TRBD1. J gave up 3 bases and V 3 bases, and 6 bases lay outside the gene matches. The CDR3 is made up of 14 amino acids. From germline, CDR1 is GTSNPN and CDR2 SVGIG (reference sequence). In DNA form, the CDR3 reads TGTGCCTGGAGCCAGACAGGGGAGGACTATGGCTACACCTTC. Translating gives CAWSQTGEDYGYTF.

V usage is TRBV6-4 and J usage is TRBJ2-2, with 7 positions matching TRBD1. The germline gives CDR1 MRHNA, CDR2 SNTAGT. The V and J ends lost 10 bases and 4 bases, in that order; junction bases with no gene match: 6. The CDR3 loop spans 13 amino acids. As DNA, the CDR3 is TGTGCCACCAAGACAGGGTCCACCGGGGAGCTGTTTTTT. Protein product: CATKTGSTGELFF.

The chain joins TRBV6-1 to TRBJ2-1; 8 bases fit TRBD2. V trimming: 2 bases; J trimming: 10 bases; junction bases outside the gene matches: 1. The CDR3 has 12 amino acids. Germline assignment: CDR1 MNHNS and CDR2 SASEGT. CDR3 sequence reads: CASSEIAGEQFF. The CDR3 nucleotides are TGTGCCAGCAGTGAAATAGCGGGGGAGCAGTTCTTC.

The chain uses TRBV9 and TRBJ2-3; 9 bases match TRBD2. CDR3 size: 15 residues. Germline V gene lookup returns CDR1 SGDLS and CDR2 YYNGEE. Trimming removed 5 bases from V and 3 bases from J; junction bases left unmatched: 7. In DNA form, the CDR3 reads TGTGCCAGCAGTCGCTCTAGCGGGGCGACAGATACGCAGTATTTT. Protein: CASSRSSGATDTQYF.

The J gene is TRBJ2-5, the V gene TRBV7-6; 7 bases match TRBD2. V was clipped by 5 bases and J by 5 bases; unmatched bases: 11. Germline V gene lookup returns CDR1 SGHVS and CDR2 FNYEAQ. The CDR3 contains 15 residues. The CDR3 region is CASSQFSGGDETQYF. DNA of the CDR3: TGTGCCAGCAGCCAATTCTCGGGGGGTGATGAGACCCAGTACTTC.

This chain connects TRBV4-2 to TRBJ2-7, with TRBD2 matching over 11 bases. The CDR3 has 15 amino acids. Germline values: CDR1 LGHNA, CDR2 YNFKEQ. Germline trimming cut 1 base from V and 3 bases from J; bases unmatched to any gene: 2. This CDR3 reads CASSQATSGGYEQYF. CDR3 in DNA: TGTGCCAGCAGCCAAGCAACTAGCGGGGGCTACGAGCAGTACTTC.

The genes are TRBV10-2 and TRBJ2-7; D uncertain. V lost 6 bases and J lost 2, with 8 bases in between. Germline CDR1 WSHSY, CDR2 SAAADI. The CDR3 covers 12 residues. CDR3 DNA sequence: TGCGCCAGCAGCATAGTCCCCTACGAGCAGTACTTC. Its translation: CASSIVPYEQYF.

The CDR3 DNA reads as TGCGCCAGCAGCTTCACAGGGGCTCGGGTCGAAGAGACCCAGTACTTC. It is translated as CASSFTGARVEETQYF. V and J are TRBV5-1 and TRBJ2-5, with 7 positions matching TRBD1. J was trimmed by 3 bases and V by 2 bases; bases with no gene match: 10. Per germline, CDR1 SGHRS and CDR2 YFSETQ. CDR3 size: 16 residues.

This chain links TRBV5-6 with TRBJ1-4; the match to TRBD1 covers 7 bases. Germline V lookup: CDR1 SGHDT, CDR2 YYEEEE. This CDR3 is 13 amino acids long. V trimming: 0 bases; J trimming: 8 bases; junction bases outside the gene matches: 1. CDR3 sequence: CASSLEDREKLFF. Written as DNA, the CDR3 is TGTGCCAGCAGCTTGGAGGACAGGGAAAAACTGTTTTTT.

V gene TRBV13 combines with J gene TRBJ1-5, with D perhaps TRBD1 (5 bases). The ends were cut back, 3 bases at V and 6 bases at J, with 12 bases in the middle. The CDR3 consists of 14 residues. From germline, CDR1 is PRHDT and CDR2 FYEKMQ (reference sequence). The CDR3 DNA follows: TGTGCCAGCAGCTTTAGGCAGGGAGGTCAGCCCCAGCATTTT. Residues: CASSFRQGGQPQHF.

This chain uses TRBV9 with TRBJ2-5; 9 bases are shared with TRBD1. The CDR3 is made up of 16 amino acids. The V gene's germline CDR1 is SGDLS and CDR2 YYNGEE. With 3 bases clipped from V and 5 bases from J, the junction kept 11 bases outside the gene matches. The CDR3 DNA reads TGTGCCAGCAGCGGAACTCCGGGACAGGGACGGGAGACCCAGTACTTC. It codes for CASSGTPGQGRETQYF.